The text below deals with one T cell receptor beta chain. The antigen is undetermined. CD4+ T cell isolation took place after less than 13 days of culture. Vaccine administered to participants consisted of two doses of either BNT162b2 or mRNA-1273. Nucleocapsid antibodies stayed negative before and after vaccination, showing no earlier SARS-CoV-2 infection. Cultures got half-medium changes with IL-2 on days 3 and 7. Assay: immunoSEQ multiplex PCR; the TCRdb copy retains only in-frame clones and omits some. The sample has approximately 47,000 clones; 55% to 75% are singletons. The CDR3 sequence is 14 residues long. V lost 5 bases, J lost 1 base, and 8 bases lay in between. The germline gives CDR1 SGHTA, CDR2 FQGNSA. This entry belongs to a study of vaccination effects on CD4 cells after COVID-19. General study results and limits: Vaccine- and infection-induced clones showed marked clonal contraction late following vaccination.

This sequence originates from a human donor who received a COVID-19 vaccine. The specimen comprised CD4+ T cells from PBMCs cultured without peptide, sampled after COVID-19 vaccination. The V call is TRBV7-2, the J call TRBJ2-2; no clear D gene. CDR3: CASSVSGNTGELFF. The CDR3 DNA reads TGTGCCAGCAGCGTCTCGGGGAACACCGGGGAGCTGTTTTTT.